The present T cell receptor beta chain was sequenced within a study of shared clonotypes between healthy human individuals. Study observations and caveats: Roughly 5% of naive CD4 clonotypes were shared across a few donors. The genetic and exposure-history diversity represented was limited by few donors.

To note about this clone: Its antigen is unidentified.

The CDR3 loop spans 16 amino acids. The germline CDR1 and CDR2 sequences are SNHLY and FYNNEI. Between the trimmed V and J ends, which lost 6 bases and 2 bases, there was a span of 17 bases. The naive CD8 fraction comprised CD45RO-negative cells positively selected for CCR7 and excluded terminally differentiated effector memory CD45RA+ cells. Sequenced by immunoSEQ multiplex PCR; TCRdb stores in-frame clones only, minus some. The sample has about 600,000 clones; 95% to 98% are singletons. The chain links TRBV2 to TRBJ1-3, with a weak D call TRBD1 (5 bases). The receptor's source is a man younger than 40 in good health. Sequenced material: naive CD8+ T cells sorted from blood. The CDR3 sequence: CASRRPVGLTGNTIYF. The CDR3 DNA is TGTGCCAGCAGGCGGCCGGTGGGGCTTACTGGAAACACCATATATTTT. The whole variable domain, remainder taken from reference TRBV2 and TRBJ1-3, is EPEVTQTPSHQVTQMGQEVILRCVPISNHLYFYWYRQILGQKVEFLVSFYNNEISEKSEIFDDQFSVERPDGSNFTLKIRSTKLEDSAMYFCASRRPVGLTGNTIYFGEGSWLTVV.